These 25 T cell receptor beta chains originate from one sample sequenced in a study of blood T cell repertoires in COVID-19 (dated by TCRdb to 2018 to 2021). The library came from the immunoSEQ multiplex PCR assay. The table was pulled from immuneACCESS by TCRdb, which kept in-frame rearrangements only. Such tables lose some clones; where checked, under half of the loss comes from unresolved V genes, and the rest has no known cause. This sample lists around 250,000 clones; about 87% were detected once. The ten largest clonotypes hold approximately 7.2% of the sample. The sequencing sample was made of peripheral blood. Receptor source: a woman aged 70-85 years with active or convalescent COVID-19.

This chain links TRBV24-1 with TRBJ1-5; 10 nucleotides line up with TRBD1. The V segment lost 5 bases and the J segment 6 bases; nucleotides outside the gene matches: 12. Germline lookup yields CDR1 KGHDR and CDR2 SFDVKD. CDR3 length: 17 amino acids. DNA for the CDR3: TGTGCCACCAGTGGGCCACGGACAGGGGGATCCCCTCAGCCCCAGCATTTT. Translating gives CATSGPRTGGSPQPQHF.

The chain employs TRBV12-3 or TRBV12-4 and TRBJ1-4; D not certain. Deletions cut 3 bases from V and 8 bases from J, with 10 bases between. This CDR3 is 13 amino acids long. Written as DNA, the CDR3 is TGTGCCAGCAGTTTCCAGGCCTCCGAAAAACTGTTTTTT. Translated: CASSFQASEKLFF.

This chain joins TRBV4-3 and TRBJ1-2, with D perhaps TRBD1 (6 bases). This CDR3 has 15 residues. Germline V gives CDR1 LGHNA, CDR2 YSLEER. The V end was cut by 0 bases, the J end by 8 bases, with 16 bases between. CDR3: CASSQDYRAARGYTF. The CDR3 region has the DNA TGCGCCAGCAGCCAAGATTACAGGGCAGCCCGCGGCTACACCTTC.

The chain couples TRBV9 to TRBJ2-3; 9 positions match TRBD2. Per the germline V gene, CDR1 is SGDLS and CDR2 is YYNGEE. The CDR3 covers 14 residues. The V and J ends lost 0 bases and 8 bases, in that order; junction bases with no gene match: 4. This chain's CDR3 is CASSVVETSGTQYF. CDR3 nucleotide sequence: TGTGCCAGCAGCGTAGTAGAGACTAGCGGTACGCAGTATTTT.

This clone was seen a single time. J is TRBJ1-1 and V is TRBV27; no clear D gene. The CDR3 has 14 amino acids. V gave up 2 bases and J gave up 2 bases, with 9 bases separating them. Looked up from germline, CDR1 is MNHEY and CDR2 is SMNVEV (reference sequence). CDR3 sequence (DNA): TGTGCCAGCAGTTTAGCGAACCCTAACACTGAAGCTTTCTTT. Protein: CASSLANPNTEAFF.

This clone has more than one count but fewer than ten. V and J are TRBV29-1 and TRBJ1-1; TRBD1 might be the D (5 bases). The germline V gene encodes CDR1 SQVTM and CDR2 ANQGSEA. The V and J ends lost 7 bases and 1 base respectively, with 13 bases between them. The CDR3 is made up of 13 amino acids. CDR3 amino acids: CSGVFGQNTEAFF. CDR3 DNA sequence: TGCAGCGGGGTCTTCGGACAGAACACTGAAGCTTTCTTT.

This clone was counted a single time. The J gene is TRBJ1-4, the V gene TRBV19, with unresolved D. CDR3 length: 12 amino acids. Deletions cut 4 bases from V and 8 bases from J, with 8 bases between. Germline V gene sequence: CDR1 LNHDA, CDR2 SQIVND (reference sequence). The CDR3 sequence: CASSRIQEKLFF. CDR3 in DNA: TGTGCCAGTAGTAGAATACAGGAAAAACTGTTTTTT. The whole variable domain, filled in from reference TRBV19 and TRBJ1-4, reads DGGITQSPKYLFRKEGQNVTLSCEQNLNHDAMYWYRQDPGQGLRLIYYSQIVNDFQKGDIAEGYSVSREKKESFPLTVTSAQKNPTAFYLCASSRIQEKLFFGSGTQLSVL.

The chain uses TRBV27 and TRBJ1-5, with a tentative D call TRBD1 (5 bases). Between the trimmed V and J ends, which lost 7 bases and 1 base, there was a span of 11 bases. Germline CDR1 reads MNHEY; CDR2 reads SMNVEV (reference sequence). The CDR3 runs to 14 residues. The CDR3, as DNA: TGTGCCAGCAACGGCGCAGGGAGCAATCAGCCCCAGCATTTT. It encodes CASNGAGSNQPQHF.

Turning to this clone: This CDR3 is also generated by other DNA sequences in the sample. The V and J genes are TRBV4-2 and TRBJ1-2, with 10 positions matching TRBD1. This CDR3 comprises 14 residues. V dropped 1 base and J dropped 6; count of bases not matched to a gene: 2. Germline loops: CDR1 LGHNA, CDR2 YNFKEQ. For the CDR3, the DNA is TGTGCCAGCAGCCAAGGGGGGACAGGGGATGGCTACACCTTC. This translates into CASSQGGTGDGYTF.

This clone was counted between two and nine times. V and J are TRBV6-5 and TRBJ1-6, with 7 positions matching TRBD1. Per germline, CDR1 MNHEY and CDR2 SVGAGI. V lost 5 bases, J lost 9 bases, and 7 bases stayed unmatched. The CDR3 covers 14 residues. In nucleotides, the CDR3 is TGTGCCAGCAGTAACAACAGGGGTAGTTCACCCCTCCACTTT. This codes for CASSNNRGSSPLHF.

The chain employs TRBV7-2 and TRBJ1-1; TRBD1 matches at 7 bases. The CDR3 contains 15 residues. Unmatched junction bases numbered 10, after V lost 1 base and J lost 8 bases. Germline V CDR1 and CDR2: SGHTA, FQGNSA. The CDR3 reads CASSLGSLGTVEAFF. Here the CDR3 DNA reads TGTGCCAGCAGCTTAGGGAGCCTTGGGACAGTCGAAGCTTTCTTT.

The chain carries TRBV11-2 and TRBJ1-2, with 7 nucleotides matching TRBD1. Trimming at V came to 5 bases and at J to 8 bases, leaving 8 bases not matched to a gene. This CDR3 is built from 13 residues. CDR1 and CDR2 from the germline V gene are SGHAT and FQNNGV. CDR3 in DNA: TGTGCCAGCAGCCCCGGACAGGCATCCGGCTACACCTTC. Its translation is CASSPGQASGYTF.

The chain links TRBV18 to TRBJ2-3, with 7 bases identical to TRBD1. Looked up from germline, CDR1 is KGHSH and CDR2 is LQKENI. This CDR3 region has 15 residues. After removal of 3 bases from V and 5 bases from J, the junction contained 8 bases not matched to a gene. In nucleotides, the CDR3 is TGTGCCAGCTCACCCCCGACAGGGACGGGAGATACGCAGTATTTT. Its translation is CASSPPTGTGDTQYF.

This rearrangement joins TRBV3-1 (or the pseudogene TRBV3-2) to TRBJ2-5; D perhaps matches TRBD1 (6 bases). From germline, CDR1 is LGHDT and CDR2 YNNKEL (reference sequence). The CDR3 length is 14 residues. Trimming removed 6 bases from V and 5 bases from J, with 16 bases in between. The CDR3 DNA reads TGTGCCAGCAGAGAGGGGGTAGTGGGGGAGACCCAGTACTTC. It specifies CASREGVVGETQYF.

The V call is TRBV7-9, the J call TRBJ1-6; tentative D call: TRBD1 (6 bases). Trimming stripped 3 bases from V and 11 bases from J, with 20 bases between. Looked up from germline, CDR1 is SEHNR and CDR2 is FQNEAQ (reference sequence). The CDR3 sequence is 16 residues long. The CDR3 spells CASSLFVDRRNPPLHF. The CDR3, as DNA: TGTGCCAGCAGCTTGTTCGTCGACAGGAGGAATCCACCCCTCCACTTT.

The chain carries TRBV7-2 and TRBJ1-1, with no clear D. Germline assignment: CDR1 SGHTA and CDR2 FQGNSA. This CDR3 region has 14 residues. V lost 0 bases and J lost 4, with 9 bases in between. This CDR3 reads CASSLARSSTEAFF. In nucleotides, the CDR3 is TGTGCCAGCAGCTTAGCGCGATCTTCCACTGAAGCTTTCTTT. Combining the CDR3 with reference TRBV7-2 and TRBJ1-1 gives the whole variable domain GAGVSQSPSNKVTEKGKDVELRCDPISGHTALYWYRQSLGQGLEFLIYFQGNSAPDKSGLPSDRFSAERTGGSVSTLTIQRTQQEDSAVYLCASSLARSSTEAFFGQGTRLTVV.

The V and J genes are TRBV7-3 and TRBJ2-1, with 8 bases aligning to TRBD2. The V gene end was trimmed by 5 bases and the J gene end by 4 bases; junction bases not matched to a gene: 7. Germline V gives CDR1 SGHTA, CDR2 FQGTGA. The CDR3 is 15 amino acids. CDR3 DNA sequence: TGTGCCAGCAGCAGTAGCGGGGACGGGTACAATGAGCAGTTCTTC. Amino acids: CASSSSGDGYNEQFF.

V gene TRBV6-5 combines with J gene TRBJ1-3, with no clear D. Trimming left V 6 bases short and J 3 bases short, with 12 bases between. The CDR3 has 14 amino acids. The germline CDR1 and CDR2 sequences are MNHEY and SVGAGI. CDR3 DNA sequence: TGTGCCAGCAGACGGACTGAAGGTGGAAACACCATATATTTT. It translates to CASRRTEGGNTIYF.

This chain connects TRBV7-2 to TRBJ1-5, with D tentatively TRBD1 (6 bases). The CDR3 consists of 14 residues. Germline V gene lookup returns CDR1 SGHTA and CDR2 FQGNSA. V was cut by 5 bases and J by 4 bases, with 12 bases left in between. As DNA, the CDR3 is TGTGCCAGCAGCGCAAACAGGGTAAATCAGCCCCAGCATTTT. Translating gives CASSANRVNQPQHF.

V usage is TRBV24-1 and J usage is TRBJ1-1; D might be TRBD1 (5 bases). The CDR3 consists of 15 residues. V was pared by 5 bases and J by 3 bases, with 15 bases between. Germline V gene data show CDR1 as KGHDR and CDR2 as SFDVKD. The CDR3 nucleotides are TGTGCCACCAGTGCGACCGGGGGAAAGTACACTGAAGCTTTCTTT. Translation gives CATSATGGKYTEAFF.

V gene TRBV19 combines with J gene TRBJ1-6, with a weak D call TRBD1 (6 bases). This CDR3 contains 15 residues. The germline V gene encodes CDR1 LNHDA and CDR2 SQIVND (reference sequence). The V and J ends lost 3 bases and 7 bases respectively, with 13 bases between them. CDR3 DNA sequence: TGTGCCAGTAGTATCGGCAGGGGTATAAATTCACCCCTCCACTTT. Translation gives CASSIGRGINSPLHF. Using reference TRBV19 and TRBJ1-6 for the parts outside the CDR3, the full variable domain is DGGITQSPKYLFRKEGQNVTLSCEQNLNHDAMYWYRQDPGQGLRLIYYSQIVNDFQKGDIAEGYSVSREKKESFPLTVTSAQKNPTAFYLCASSIGRGINSPLHFGNGTRLTVT.

This clone has only one observation. The chain is built from TRBV6-4 and TRBJ2-2; D is unresolved. V lost 6 bases to trimming and J lost 6 bases, with 11 bases between them. This CDR3 has 13 residues. Germline CDR1 MRHNA, CDR2 SNTAGT. DNA for the CDR3: TGTGCCAGCAGCCCGTCTGAGGCCGGGGAGCTGTTTTTT. Translating it yields CASSPSEAGELFF.

This chain links TRBV7-6 with TRBJ1-1, with D tentatively TRBD1 (5 bases). Germline V gives CDR1 SGHVS, CDR2 FNYEAQ. Trimming took 5 bases from V and 6 from J, leaving 19 bases between them. The CDR3 is 15 residues long. CDR3 region: CASSPRGGDGSEAFF. CDR3 nucleotides: TGTGCCAGCAGCCCAAGGGGAGGGGATGGATCTGAAGCTTTCTTT.

This clone appeared a single time. The CDR3, as DNA: TGCAGTGCTAGTCCGATCGAGGGGGCCGGGGGCTTTTCCACTGAAGCTTTCTTT. Translated: CSASPIEGAGGFSTEAFF. The V and J genes are TRBV20-1 and TRBJ1-1, with 7 positions matching TRBD1. J gave up 4 bases and V 3 bases, and 20 bases lay outside the gene matches. Germline-derived CDR1 and CDR2 are DFQATT and SNEGSKA (reference sequence). The CDR3 spans 18 residues.

The chain couples TRBV7-9 to TRBJ1-3; D is unresolved. In germline, CDR1 is SEHNR, CDR2 FQNEAQ (reference sequence). The germline V and J ends were trimmed by 6 bases and 0 bases, with 12 bases remaining between them. This CDR3 is built from 15 residues. CDR3 amino acids: CASSPMGLSGNTIYF. DNA of the CDR3: TGTGCCAGCAGTCCAATGGGCCTCTCTGGAAACACCATATATTTT.